Presented here are 18 T cell receptor beta chains from one specimen sequenced in a study of long-term antiretroviral therapy in people with HIV (dated by TCRdb to 2022 to 2024). The immunoSEQ hsTCRB v3.0 assay was used at survey level resolution for TRB variable region sequencing. The clones in this table, taken by TCRdb from immuneACCESS, are in-frame only. Not every clone is retained; where verified, under half of the shortfall comes from an unresolved V gene, and the cause of the rest is unknown. The sample profile shows over 15,000 clones; 70% to 90% of them were found once. Of the sample, over 4.5% is held by the ten largest clones. Material: unsorted PBMCs, obtained 0.5 years after starting antiretroviral therapy. All receptors derive from a woman aged 40 to 50 with HIV.

This chain uses TRBV11-2 with TRBJ1-1; D gene ambiguous. Trimming shortened V by 5 bases and J by 5 bases, and 15 bases separated the two germline ends. From germline, CDR1 is SGHAT and CDR2 FQNNGV. This CDR3 contains 14 residues. DNA of the CDR3: TGTGCCAGCAGCCGGCAGGAAGATCCGACTGAAGCTTTCTTT. It yields the protein CASSRQEDPTEAFF.

Judged by abundance, this clone is medium-sized (0.01 to 0.1%). The chain employs TRBV9 and TRBJ2-7; 10 positions match TRBD1. Losses at the gene ends were 4 bases for V and 1 base for J; bases not matched to a gene: 5. The CDR3 totals 15 residues. Per germline, CDR1 SGDLS and CDR2 YYNGEE. CDR3 amino acids: CASSRGTGVSYEQYF. CDR3 nucleotides: TGTGCCAGCAGCCGAGGGACAGGGGTTTCCTACGAGCAGTACTTC.

The chain recombines TRBV19 with TRBJ2-7; unclear D gene. The V gene lost 0 bases and the J gene lost 3 bases, with 6 bases spanning the gap. This CDR3 is built from 13 residues. From germline, CDR1 is LNHDA and CDR2 SQIVND (reference sequence). The CDR3 is CASSIDRFYEQYF. CDR3 sequence (DNA): TGTGCCAGTAGTATAGACAGATTCTACGAGCAGTACTTC.

A single count supports this clone. This chain connects TRBV5-4 to TRBJ2-7; D possibly matches TRBD1 or TRBD2 (5 bases each). Between the trimmed V and J ends, which lost 0 bases and 3 bases, there was a span of 16 bases. The CDR3 contains 16 residues. From germline, CDR1 is SGHNT and CDR2 YYREEE (reference sequence). CDR3 loop: CASSLELGVMGYEQYF. CDR3 DNA: TGTGCCAGCAGCTTGGAGTTGGGGGTCATGGGCTACGAGCAGTACTTC.

The chain has TRBV11-3 and TRBJ2-3; 8 nucleotides agree with TRBD2. With 5 bases clipped from V and 3 bases from J, the junction kept 10 bases outside the gene matches. This CDR3 has 16 amino acids. Germline V gives CDR1 SGHNT, CDR2 YENEEA. Written as DNA, the CDR3 is TGTGCCAGCAGCCGGGCCGTAGCGGGATTGACAGATACGCAGTATTTT. Protein sequence: CASSRAVAGLTDTQYF. The full variable domain, completed using reference TRBV11-3 and TRBJ2-3, is EAGVVQSPRYKIIEKKQPVAFWCNPISGHNTLYWYLQNLGQGPELLIRYENEEAVDDSQLPKDRFSAERLKGVDSTLKIQPAELGDSAVYLCASSRAVAGLTDTQYFGPGTRLTVL.

The chain joins TRBV19 to TRBJ1-5; D remains unclear. Germline lookup yields CDR1 LNHDA and CDR2 SQIVND (reference sequence). The CDR3 covers 13 residues. Trimming removed 3 bases from V and 6 bases from J, with 9 bases in between. The CDR3 region is CASSILSSQPQHF. The CDR3 nucleotides are TGTGCCAGTAGTATCCTCTCGTCTCAGCCCCAGCATTTT.

The V call is TRBV6-5, the J call TRBJ1-1; TRBD1 aligns across 8 bases. This CDR3 is 15 amino acids long. V gave up 1 base and J gave up 2 bases; unmatched junction bases: 3. Germline-derived CDR1 and CDR2 are MNHEY and SVGAGI. CDR3 coding DNA: TGTGCCAGCAGTTACTGGGGACAGGCTAACACTGAAGCTTTCTTT. As protein: CASSYWGQANTEAFF.

The chain uses TRBV11-2 and TRBJ1-1, with 9 bases identical to TRBD1. This CDR3 region has 14 residues. V shed 5 bases, J shed 1 base, and the junction held 2 bases outside the gene matches. Germline CDR1 SGHAT, CDR2 FQNNGV. The CDR3 coding sequence is TGTGCCAGCAGCCCACAGGGGGCGAACACTGAAGCTTTCTTT. Translated: CASSPQGANTEAFF.

The J gene is TRBJ2-5, the V gene TRBV29-1, with TRBD1 identical over 7 bases. V lost 6 bases and J lost 5; bases outside the gene matches: 6. Per germline, CDR1 SQVTM and CDR2 ANQGSEA. The length of the CDR3 is 12 residues. CDR3 DNA sequence: TGCAGCGTGAAACAGGGGAAGGAGACCCAGTACTTC. Protein: CSVKQGKETQYF.

The CDR3 DNA sequence: TGTGCCACGGGGGACAGGGCGGGAGTACGCACCGGGGAGCTGTTTTTT. It codes for CATGDRAGVRTGELFF. The V and J genes are TRBV19 and TRBJ2-2; TRBD1 matches 9 bases. The V gene's germline CDR1 is LNHDA and CDR2 SQIVND (reference sequence). The CDR3 consists of 16 residues. Unmatched junction bases numbered 13, after V lost 10 bases and J lost 4 bases.

This clone was observed a handful of times. Written as DNA, the CDR3 is TGCGCCAGCAGCTTGGGACTAGCGGCGGACGAGCAGTACTTC. Encoded protein: CASSLGLAADEQYF. The chain combines TRBV5-1 with TRBJ2-7, with 9 bases aligning to TRBD2. Germline V gene data show CDR1 as SGHRS and CDR2 as YFSETQ. The CDR3 is 14 residues long. With V trimmed by 0 bases and J by 5 bases, 3 bases remained unmatched.

The rearrangement joins TRBV4-2 to TRBJ2-6; 10 bases are a match to TRBD2. V was clipped by 5 bases and J by 3 bases; unmatched bases: 16. The CDR3 totals 20 residues. The germline CDR1 and CDR2 sequences are LGHNA and YNFKEQ. This CDR3 is CASSSKSSASGSGGANVLTF. In DNA form, the CDR3 reads TGTGCCAGCAGCTCAAAATCGTCGGCTAGCGGGAGTGGTGGGGCCAACGTCCTGACTTTC.

This chain links TRBV5-6 with TRBJ2-1; D gene uncertain. Deletions cut 4 bases from V and 4 bases from J, with 15 bases between. The CDR3 extends over 15 amino acids. Germline CDR1 and CDR2: SGHDT and YYEEEE. The CDR3 sequence: CASSVPIGLYNEQFF. The CDR3, as DNA: TGTGCCAGCAGCGTCCCGATTGGGCTATACAATGAGCAGTTCTTC.

The gene calls are TRBV27 and TRBJ2-1; D not resolved. The CDR3 loop spans 11 amino acids. V was clipped by 7 bases and J by 4 bases, with 5 bases between them. CDR1 is MNHEY, CDR2 SMNVEV, per germline (reference sequence). CDR3 sequence (DNA): TGTGCCAGCAAAGCTTACAATGAGCAGTTCTTC. Encoded protein: CASKAYNEQFF.

The chain has TRBV5-4 and TRBJ2-1; TRBD1 or TRBD2 may be the D gene (5 bases each). Germline values: CDR1 SGHNT, CDR2 YYREEE (reference sequence). This CDR3 has 17 amino acids. Trimming took off 0 bases at V and 0 bases at J, with 13 bases between the two ends. Here the CDR3 DNA reads TGTGCCAGCAGCTTGGTGGGACGGGTGAGCTCCTACAATGAGCAGTTCTTC. Protein: CASSLVGRVSSYNEQFF.

This chain connects TRBV7-2 to TRBJ2-5, with a possible D match to TRBD1 (6 bases). Germline V gene sequence: CDR1 SGHTA, CDR2 FQGNSA. The CDR3 spans 14 residues. V dropped 4 bases and J dropped 1 base, with 10 bases sitting between them. The CDR3 DNA follows: TGTGCCAGCAGCTCACAGGGTTCCCAAGAGACCCAGTACTTC. Translating it yields CASSSQGSQETQYF. The entire variable domain, with the rest obtained from reference TRBV7-2 and TRBJ2-5, is as follows: GAGVSQSPSNKVTEKGKDVELRCDPISGHTALYWYRQSLGQGLEFLIYFQGNSAPDKSGLPSDRFSAERTGGSVSTLTIQRTQQEDSAVYLCASSSQGSQETQYFGPGTRLLVL.

The chain combines TRBV11-2 with TRBJ2-1; possible D gene TRBD2, 5 bases. The germline CDR1 and CDR2 sequences are SGHAT and FQNNGV. V gave up 6 bases and J gave up 7 bases, with 19 bases separating them. This CDR3 is 15 amino acids long. CDR3 protein: CASRFGLASKNEQFF. The CDR3 DNA sequence: TGTGCCAGCAGGTTTGGTTTAGCGTCCAAAAATGAGCAGTTCTTC. The variable domain in full, with the rest retrieved from reference TRBV11-2 and TRBJ2-1, is EAGVAQSPRYKIIEKRQSVAFWCNPISGHATLYWYQQILGQGPKLLIQFQNNGVVDDSQLPKDRFSAERLKGVDSTLKIQPAKLEDSAVYLCASRFGLASKNEQFFGPGTRLTVL.

The chain combines TRBV5-1 with TRBJ2-1; tentatively, D is TRBD1 or TRBD2 (5 bases each). Germline loops: CDR1 SGHRS, CDR2 YFSETQ. The CDR3 has 15 residues. Between the trimmed V and J ends, which lost 7 bases and 0 bases, there was a span of 14 bases. Here the CDR3 reads CASLSEGSSYNEQFF. CDR3 DNA: TGCGCCAGCTTATCTGAGGGGTCCTCCTACAATGAGCAGTTCTTC.